This TCR beta chain was obtained from a study of blood T cells in healthy people across ages. Study-level background: Capturing about one barcoded beta molecule per two T cells was achieved by template switching.

CDR1 is MGHRA, CDR2 YSYEKL, per germline. Trimming removed 8 bases from V and 4 bases from J; junction bases left unmatched: 5. This CDR3 spans 13 amino acids. Using a J-beta primer mix together with a sample-barcoded 5' primer, a second PCR was run for about 7 to 12 cycles. TCRdb called the 5' RACE reads again in MiXCR, with one record for every CDR3 protein. Of 700,000 to 900,000 distinct CDR3 sequences in the sample, 25% to 30% were seen once. Drawn from each donor were ten milliliters of peripheral blood. A few counts support this clonotype. The same sample was also studied in work on T cells of mothers and their children. From that second work: A few mothers and their six children, all healthy Caucasians, donated.

V is TRBV4-1 and J is TRBJ2-3; TRBD2 agrees at 8 bases. The clonotype originates from a boy aged 10-17 years in good health. The sample taken for sequencing was blood. The CDR3 nucleotides are TGCGCCAGCGGGCGGGGGGACGCAGATACGCAGTATTTT. Its protein product is CASGRGDADTQYF.